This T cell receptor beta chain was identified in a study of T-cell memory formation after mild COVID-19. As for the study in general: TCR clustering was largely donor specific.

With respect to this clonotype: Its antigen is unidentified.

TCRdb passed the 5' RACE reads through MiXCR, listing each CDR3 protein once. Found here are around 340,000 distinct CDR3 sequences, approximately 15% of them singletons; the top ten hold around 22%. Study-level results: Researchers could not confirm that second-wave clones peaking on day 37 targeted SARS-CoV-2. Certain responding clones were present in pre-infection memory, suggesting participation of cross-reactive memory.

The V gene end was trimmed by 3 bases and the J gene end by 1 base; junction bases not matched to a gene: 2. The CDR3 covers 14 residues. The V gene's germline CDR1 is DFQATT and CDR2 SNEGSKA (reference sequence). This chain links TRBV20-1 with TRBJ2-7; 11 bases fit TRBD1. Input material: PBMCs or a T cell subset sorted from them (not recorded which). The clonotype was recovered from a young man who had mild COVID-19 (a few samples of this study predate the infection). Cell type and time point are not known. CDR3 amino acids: CSARGQGGSYEQYF. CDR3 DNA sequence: TGCAGTGCTAGGGGACAGGGGGGGTCCTACGAGCAGTACTTC.